This T cell receptor (beta chain) came from a study of molecular identifiers for immune sequencing clone quantification. From the PCR reads, TCRdb called clonotypes with MiXCR, one entry per CDR3 protein. The sample includes about 300,000 distinct CDR3 sequences, 20% to 25% of them seen just once. This clonotype was detected ten times or more. Deletions cut 2 bases from V and 5 bases from J, with 13 bases between. In germline, CDR1 is SGHDT, CDR2 YYEEEE. This CDR3 comprises 14 residues. V usage is TRBV5-6 and J usage is TRBJ1-1; the D gene is possibly TRBD1 (6 bases). Material: naive CD8+ T cells from blood, with Jurkat cell RNA spiked in. Subset given: FACS-sorted CD8+CD4-CCR7+CD45RA+ naive T cells. This receptor was obtained from a human donor in good health. Some libraries in this study had Jurkat cell RNA spiked in. The CDR3 DNA is TGTGCCAGCAGCTTAGGGGGGGTGTTAACTGAAGCTTTCTTT. Translating gives CASSLGGVLTEAFF.